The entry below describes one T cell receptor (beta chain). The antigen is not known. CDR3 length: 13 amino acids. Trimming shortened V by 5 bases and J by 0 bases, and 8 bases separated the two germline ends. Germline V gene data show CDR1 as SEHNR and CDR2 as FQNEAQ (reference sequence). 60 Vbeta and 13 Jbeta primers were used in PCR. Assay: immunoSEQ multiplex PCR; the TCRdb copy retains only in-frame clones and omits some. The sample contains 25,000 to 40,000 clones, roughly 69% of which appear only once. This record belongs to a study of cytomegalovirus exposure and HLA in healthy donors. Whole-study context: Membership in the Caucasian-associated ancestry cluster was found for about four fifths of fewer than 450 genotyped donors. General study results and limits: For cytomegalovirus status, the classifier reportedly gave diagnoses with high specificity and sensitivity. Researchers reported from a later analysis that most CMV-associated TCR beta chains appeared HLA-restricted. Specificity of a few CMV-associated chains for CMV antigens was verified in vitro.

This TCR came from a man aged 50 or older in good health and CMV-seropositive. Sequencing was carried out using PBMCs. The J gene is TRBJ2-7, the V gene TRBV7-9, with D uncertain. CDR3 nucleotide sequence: TGTGCCAGCAGCCCCCGACACTCCTACGAGCAGTACTTC. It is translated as CASSPRHSYEQYF.